This entry lists 18 T cell receptor beta chains sequenced from one sample in a study of beta chain features in type 1 diabetes (dated by TCRdb to 2016 to 2019). The library was obtained by the immunoSEQ multiplex PCR assay. All of the isolated RNA was reverse transcribed with the High Capacity cDNA Reverse Transcription Kit, so expressed TCRB transcripts were sequenced. TCRdb took this table from immuneACCESS and kept in-frame rearrangements with V and J called. Such tables lack part of the clones; where checked against another copy, unresolved V genes explain under half of the gap, and the rest is unexplained. A total of about 230,000 clones appear in this sample, about 9.3% of them only once. The top ten clones comprise 0.03% to 0.04% of the sample. Sequenced: naive CD4+ T cells from blood. What the cell subset or site label conveys for this sample: true naive CD4+ T cells. These receptors were taken from a woman between 18 and 30 years old in good health.

In nucleotides, the CDR3 is TGTGCCAGCAGCCCGGGGGGGGTGGCTCAGCCCCAGCATTTT. Translating gives CASSPGGVAQPQHF. The V gene is TRBV11-2, the J gene TRBJ1-5; D possibly corresponds to TRBD1 (5 bases). Germline CDR1 and CDR2: SGHAT and FQNNGV. This CDR3 spans 14 amino acids. The V and J ends lost 5 bases and 6 bases respectively, with 14 bases between them. The full variable domain, with the rest looked up from reference TRBV11-2 and TRBJ1-5, is EAGVAQSPRYKIIEKRQSVAFWCNPISGHATLYWYQQILGQGPKLLIQFQNNGVVDDSQLPKDRFSAERLKGVDSTLKIQPAKLEDSAVYLCASSPGGVAQPQHFGDGTRLSIL.

Only a few counts were recorded for this clone. This chain links TRBV18 with TRBJ2-3; tentative D call: TRBD1 (5 bases). Germline loops: CDR1 KGHSH, CDR2 LQKENI. The CDR3 runs 12 residues. Trimming removed 7 bases from V and 7 bases from J, with 12 bases in between. The CDR3 is CASYDSVNTQYF. The CDR3 coding sequence is TGTGCCAGCTACGACAGCGTTAATACGCAGTATTTT.

The chain joins TRBV2 to TRBJ2-4, with D possibly matching TRBD2 (6 bases). This CDR3 is built from 15 residues. With 6 bases removed from V and 0 bases from J, the gap between germline ends came to 12 bases. Germline CDR1 SNHLY, CDR2 FYNNEI. This chain's CDR3 is CASRGRRSAKNIQYF. The CDR3, as DNA: TGTGCCAGCAGAGGGAGGCGGTCAGCCAAAAACATTCAGTACTTC.

This clone has a handful of counts. CDR3 loop: CASSRPGQNTGELFF. The DNA for the CDR3 is TGTGCCAGCTCACGCCCGGGACAGAACACCGGGGAGCTGTTTTTT. The chain carries TRBV18 and TRBJ2-2; D possibly corresponds to TRBD1 (6 bases). The V and J ends lost 4 bases and 1 base respectively, with 10 bases between them. This CDR3 is built from 15 residues. Germline CDR1 and CDR2: KGHSH and LQKENI.

The rearrangement joins TRBV5-1 to TRBJ2-5, with 7 bases aligning to TRBD2. J was trimmed by 4 bases and V by 6 bases; bases with no gene match: 9. This CDR3 has 14 residues. Per the germline V gene, CDR1 is SGHRS and CDR2 is YFSETQ. CDR3 amino acids: CASKIFPGGETQYF. CDR3 coding DNA: TGCGCCAGCAAAATTTTCCCGGGGGGAGAGACCCAGTACTTC.

V is TRBV6-1 and J is TRBJ1-4; 8 bases line up with TRBD1. V lost 3 bases, J lost 5 bases, and 2 bases stayed unmatched. The germline CDR1 and CDR2 sequences are MNHNS and SASEGT. The CDR3 loop spans 14 amino acids. CDR3 sequence reads: CASSEDRVNEKLFF. In DNA, the CDR3 is TGTGCCAGCAGTGAGGACAGGGTAAATGAAAAACTGTTTTTT.

This chain connects TRBV4-1 to TRBJ2-7; D perhaps matches TRBD1 (6 bases). V gave up 0 bases and J gave up 1 base, with 13 bases separating them. This CDR3 contains 16 residues. Germline V gene data show CDR1 as MGHRA and CDR2 as YSYEKL. CDR3 sequence: CASSQDRWDTSYEQYF. In DNA, the CDR3 is TGCGCCAGCAGCCAAGATAGGTGGGACACGTCCTACGAGCAGTACTTC.

In this sample, this clone turned up a few times. The V and J genes are TRBV30 and TRBJ2-4, with a tentative D call TRBD1 (5 bases). The CDR3 sequence is 13 residues long. V was shortened by 1 base and J by 6 bases, with 10 bases between the two germline ends. In germline, CDR1 is GTSNPN, CDR2 SVGIG (reference sequence). The CDR3 sequence: CAWSGGQRNIQYF. CDR3 DNA: TGTGCCTGGAGTGGGGGCCAGAGAAACATTCAGTACTTC.

The sample holds many counts of this clone. V gene TRBV11-2 combines with J gene TRBJ2-7, with a possible D match to TRBD2 (5 bases). Per the germline V gene, CDR1 is SGHAT and CDR2 is FQNNGV. Trimming removed 8 bases at V and 6 bases at J, with 20 bases between. CDR3 length equals 14 residues. The CDR3 protein is CASRMAGRDLEQYF. The DNA for the CDR3 is TGTGCCAGCCGTATGGCGGGCCGGGATCTCGAGCAGTACTTC.

V is TRBV18 and J is TRBJ2-2; the match to TRBD1 covers 10 bases. CDR1 and CDR2 from the germline V gene are KGHSH and LQKENI. V gave up 1 base and J gave up 4 bases; unmatched junction bases: 3. The CDR3 is made up of 16 amino acids. The CDR3 DNA follows: TGTGCCAGCTCACCACGGGACAGGGGCAGCACCGGGGAGCTGTTTTTT. It specifies CASSPRDRGSTGELFF.

This sequence joins TRBV6-5 and TRBJ1-1, with 9 nucleotides matching TRBD1. CDR1 MNHEY and CDR2 SVGAGI come from the germline V gene. The CDR3 runs to 11 residues. After removal of 8 bases from V and 10 bases from J, the junction contained 5 bases not matched to a gene. The CDR3 DNA sequence: TGTGCCAGCGCACAGGGGGCGGCAGCTTTCTTT. Encoded protein: CASAQGAAAFF.

This chain connects TRBV14 to TRBJ1-2, with D hard to call. Trimming took 3 bases from V and 0 from J, leaving 8 bases between them. Germline V gives CDR1 SGHDN, CDR2 FVKESK. The length of the CDR3 is 14 residues. CDR3 nucleotides: TGTGCCAGCAGCCAGGGCACGGCTAACTATGGCTACACCTTC. It codes for CASSQGTANYGYTF.

J is TRBJ2-1 and V is TRBV19, with TRBD2 matching 7 bases. From germline, CDR1 is LNHDA and CDR2 SQIVND (reference sequence). CDR3 length: 12 residues. The CDR3 DNA follows: TGTGGCAGCGGGACGGGAGGCAATGAGCAGTTCTTC. Translating it yields CGSGTGGNEQFF.

This chain uses TRBV5-1 with TRBJ2-7, with TRBD1 identical over 9 bases. CDR3 size: 14 residues. Trimming at V came to 5 bases and at J to 6 bases, leaving 9 bases not matched to a gene. From germline, CDR1 is SGHRS and CDR2 YFSETQ. Written as DNA, the CDR3 is TGCGCCAGCAGGATACCGGGACAGGGCTTCGAGCAGTACTTC. This translates into CASRIPGQGFEQYF.

The chain joins TRBV19 to TRBJ1-5, with TRBD1 as a possible D gene (5 bases). Between the trimmed V and J ends, which lost 6 bases and 6 bases, there was a span of 12 bases. Germline values: CDR1 LNHDA, CDR2 SQIVND (reference sequence). This CDR3 is 13 amino acids long. CDR3 in amino acids: CASRGQGSQPQHF. The CDR3 nucleotides are TGTGCCAGTAGAGGCCAGGGATCTCAGCCCCAGCATTTT.

The chain recombines TRBV6-4 with TRBJ2-3; 12 nucleotides agree with TRBD2. V lost 4 bases, J lost 4 bases, and 0 bases stayed unmatched. The CDR3 is made up of 14 amino acids. The germline V gene has CDR1 MRHNA and CDR2 SNTAGT. DNA for the CDR3: TGTGCCAGCAGTGGACTAGCGGGAGCAGATACGCAGTATTTT. Protein sequence: CASSGLAGADTQYF.

The rearrangement joins TRBV28 to TRBJ1-4; 7 nucleotides align to TRBD1. The CDR3 extends over 15 amino acids. The germline V gene encodes CDR1 MDHEN and CDR2 SYDVKM. V shed 3 bases, J shed 6 bases, and the junction held 7 bases outside the gene matches. CDR3 amino acids: CASSFQGGADEKLFF. In DNA, the CDR3 is TGTGCCAGCAGTTTTCAAGGGGGCGCGGATGAAAAACTGTTTTTT.

This chain joins TRBV7-8 and TRBJ2-7; TRBD2 agrees at 12 bases. Trimming cost V 6 bases and J 4 bases; bases outside gene matches: 7. This CDR3 is built from 15 residues. Germline CDR1 and CDR2: SGHVS and FQNEAQ. The CDR3 spells CASRRGLAGLYEQYF. Written as DNA, the CDR3 is TGTGCCAGCAGGCGCGGACTAGCGGGACTATACGAGCAGTACTTC.